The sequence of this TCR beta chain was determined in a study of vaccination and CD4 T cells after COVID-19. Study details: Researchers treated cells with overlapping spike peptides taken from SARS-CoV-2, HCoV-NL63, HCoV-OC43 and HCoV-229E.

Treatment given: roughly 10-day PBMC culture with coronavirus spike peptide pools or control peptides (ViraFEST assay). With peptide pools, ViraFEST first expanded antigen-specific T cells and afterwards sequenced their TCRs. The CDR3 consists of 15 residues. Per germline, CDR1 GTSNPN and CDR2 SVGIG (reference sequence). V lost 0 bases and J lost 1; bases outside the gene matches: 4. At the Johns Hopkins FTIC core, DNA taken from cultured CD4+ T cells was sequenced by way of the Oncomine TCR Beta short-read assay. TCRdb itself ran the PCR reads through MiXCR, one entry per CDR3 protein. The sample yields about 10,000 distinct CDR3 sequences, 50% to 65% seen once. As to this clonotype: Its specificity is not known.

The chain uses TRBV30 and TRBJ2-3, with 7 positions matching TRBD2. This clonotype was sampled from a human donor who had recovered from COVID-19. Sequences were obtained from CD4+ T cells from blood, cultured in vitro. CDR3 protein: CAWSVLARGTDTQYF. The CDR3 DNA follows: TGTGCCTGGAGTGTACTAGCGCGGGGCACAGATACGCAGTATTTT.